The rows below give T cell receptor beta chains drawn from one sample of a study of blood T cells in healthy people across ages. TCRdb itself ran the 5' RACE reads through MiXCR, one entry per CDR3 protein. The top ten hold approximately 19% of the sample, which has over a million distinct CDR3 sequences, under 55% seen once. The sample taken for sequencing was blood. The receptors were gathered from a woman aged 60-70 years in good health. The CDR3 runs from the conserved cysteine through the conserved F or W. The D gene is left open where the match is weak. Size values are once, few and many counts, or a class for expanded clones, and some rows have none.

TRBJ2-7,NA,NA,TRBV7-2,TGTGCCAGCAGCCGTGGGGTTACTAACGAGCAGTACTTC,CASSRGVTNEQYF
TRBJ2-5,NA,NA,TRBV9,TGTGCCAGCAGCGTAGACGCCGGGGAGACCCAGTACTTC,CASSVDAGETQYF
TRBJ2-3,NA,few,TRBV9,TGTGCCAGCAGCGTAGACGGCACAGATACGCAGTATTTT,CASSVDGTDTQYF
TRBJ2-5,NA,few,TRBV5-5,TGTGCCAGCAGCTCTGACCTCCAAGAGACCCAGTACTTC,CASSSDLQETQYF
TRBJ2-4,NA,few,TRBV6-5,TGTGCCAGCGAGAATAGGGGTAGCAATGTGGACATTCAGTACTTC,CASENRGSNVDIQYF
TRBJ1-2,NA,NA,TRBV5-1,TGCGCCAGCAGCCGGGACAACCACTATGGCTACACCTTC,CASSRDNHYGYTF
TRBJ2-5,NA,NA,TRBV6-6,TGTGCCAGCAGCCAACCGACGGGCCCTCAGAAGACCCAGTACTTC,CASSQPTGPQKTQYF
TRBJ1-6,NA,NA,TRBV12-3/TRBV12-4,TGTGCCAGCAGTTCGGGCAGGACCTCCTATAATTCACCCCTCCACTTT,CASSSGRTSYNSPLHF
TRBJ1-1,NA,NA,TRBV29-1,TGCAGCGCGAAACAGGGTGCCACTGAAGCTTTCTTT,CSAKQGATEAFF
TRBJ2-7,TRBD2,NA,TRBV9,TGTGCCAGCAGCGTAGATGCTAGCGGGGGCGAGCAGTACTTC,CASSVDASGGEQYF
TRBJ2-1,NA,NA,TRBV11-2,TGTGCCAGCAGCTTAGCTGTTCAGCGAGCGGAAGTTTCGAATGAGCAGTTCTTC,CASSLAVQRAEVSNEQFF
TRBJ2-5,NA,NA,TRBV20-1,TGCAGTGCTAGAGATTCGCCAAACACGGCCCAGTACTTC,CSARDSPNTAQYF
TRBJ2-7,TRBD2,NA,TRBV27,TGTGCCAGCAGTCTCCGACTAGCGGGAGACAATGAGCAGTACTTC,CASSLRLAGDNEQYF
TRBJ2-3,TRBD1,NA,TRBV7-9,TGTGCCAGCATCCCGTGGACAGGGGGTCGTGGGACAGATACGCAGTATTTT,CASIPWTGGRGTDTQYF
TRBJ2-7,NA,few,TRBV6-6,TGTGCCAGCAGTTACTCGGTCTTGAGCTCCTACGAGCAGTACTTC,CASSYSVLSSYEQYF
TRBJ2-7,NA,many,TRBV27,TGTGCCAGCAGTTTAAGGCTGGGCGGAACCTACGAGCAGTACTTC,CASSLRLGGTYEQYF
TRBJ2-3,TRBD1,NA,TRBV5-1,TGCGCCAGCAGCTTGGGTACAGGGGGCGTAGATACGCAGTATTTT,CASSLGTGGVDTQYF
TRBJ2-1,NA,NA,TRBV24-1,TGTGCCACCAGTGATCGCCGAGACGCAATTAATGAGCAGTTCTTC,CATSDRRDAINEQFF
TRBJ2-5,TRBD2,many,TRBV6-2/TRBV6-3,TGTGCCAGCAGTTATTCGGCGGGAGGCGAGACCCAGTACTTC,CASSYSAGGETQYF
TRBJ2-4,NA,NA,TRBV28,TGTGCCAGCCTTGGGGATGCCAAAAACATTCAGTACTTC,CASLGDAKNIQYF
TRBJ2-3,TRBD2,NA,TRBV20-1,TGCAGTGCTGTCTGGGAGAGCGGGAGTTTCACAGATACGCGGTATTTT,CSAVWESGSFTDTRYF
TRBJ2-1,TRBD2,few,TRBV12-3/TRBV12-4,TGTGCCAGCAGTCCCGGGACTAGCTCACCGTATAGTGGGCAGTTCTTC,CASSPGTSSPYSGQFF
TRBJ2-6,TRBD1,few,TRBV9,TGTGCCAGCAGCGTAGCAGGGGGCTATGAGGCTGGGGCCAACGTCCTGACTTTC,CASSVAGGYEAGANVLTF
TRBJ2-1,NA,NA,TRBV7-9,TGTGCCAGCAGCTCGAGGTTGGGGGGTGAGCAGTTCTTC,CASSSRLGGEQFF
TRBJ2-7,TRBD2,NA,TRBV20-1,TGCAGTGCTCGACCCCACGTGGGAGGGTTGTACGAGCAGTACTTC,CSARPHVGGLYEQYF
TRBJ2-7,NA,few,TRBV15,TGTGCCACCAGCCAGAGAGGGCCAAGCTACGAGCAGTACTTC,CATSQRGPSYEQYF
TRBJ2-3,TRBD2,NA,TRBV12-3/TRBV12-4,TGTGCCAGCAGTTGGGGAGGGAACGCAGATACGCAGTATTTT,CASSWGGNADTQYF
TRBJ2-1,NA,NA,TRBV13,TGTGCCAGCAGCTTAGCGGGGGTGACGAGCTCCTACAATGAGCAGTTCTTC,CASSLAGVTSSYNEQFF
TRBJ2-7,NA,NA,TRBV28,NA,CASSTSTSGRLYEQYF
TRBJ2-7,NA,many,TRBV6-2/TRBV6-3,TGTGCCAGCAGTTCGCGGACAGACTCCTACGAGCAGTACTTC,CASSSRTDSYEQYF
TRBJ2-3,TRBD2,many,TRBV7-2,TGTGCCAGCAGCTTTGGCTCGGGGGGGGATACGCAGTATTTT,CASSFGSGGDTQYF
TRBJ2-7,TRBD2,few,TRBV9,TGTGCCAGCAGCCCCCGGACTAGCGGGAACCACGAGCAGTACTTC,CASSPRTSGNHEQYF
TRBJ2-5,TRBD1,few,TRBV7-3,TGTGCCAGCAGCTTATATGACGTTCAGGGGGCTTGTTTTACTCTACAAGAGACCCAGTACTTC,CASSLYDVQGACFTLQETQYF
TRBJ2-7,NA,NA,TRBV28,TGTGCCAGCAGTTCCTCTGGGGGATTGGTCGAGCAGTACTTC,CASSSSGGLVEQYF
TRBJ2-7,NA,NA,TRBV21-1,TGTGCCAGCAGCTCGCACCAACAGGATGCATACGAGCAGTACTTC,CASSSHQQDAYEQYF
TRBJ1-4,NA,NA,TRBV5-1,TGCGCCAGCAGCCCCGGGGGGACTGCAATCTCCGAAAAACTGTTTTTT,CASSPGGTAISEKLFF
TRBJ2-7,NA,NA,TRBV27,TGTGCCAGCAGTTTATATGGTCGAGCCTACGAGCAGTACTTC,CASSLYGRAYEQYF
TRBJ2-3,TRBD2,NA,TRBV28,TGTGCCAGCAGTGTGACTAGCAGGGACACAGATACGCAGTATTTT,CASSVTSRDTDTQYF
TRBJ2-1,NA,NA,TRBV12-3/TRBV12-4,TGTGCCAGCAGTTTTGCGGTTGAGGAGCAGTTCTTC,CASSFAVEEQFF